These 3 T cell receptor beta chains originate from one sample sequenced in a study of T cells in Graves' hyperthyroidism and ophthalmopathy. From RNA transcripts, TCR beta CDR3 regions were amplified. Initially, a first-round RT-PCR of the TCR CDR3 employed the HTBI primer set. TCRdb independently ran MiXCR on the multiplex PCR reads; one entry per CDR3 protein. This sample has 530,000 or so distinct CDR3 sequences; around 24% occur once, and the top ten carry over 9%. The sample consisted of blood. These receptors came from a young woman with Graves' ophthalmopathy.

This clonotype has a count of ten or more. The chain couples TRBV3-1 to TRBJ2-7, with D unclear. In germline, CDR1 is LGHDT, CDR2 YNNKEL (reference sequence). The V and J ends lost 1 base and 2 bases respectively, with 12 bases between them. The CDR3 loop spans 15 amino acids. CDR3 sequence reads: CASSQGVGPTYEQYF. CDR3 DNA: TGTGCCAGCAGCCAAGGGGTTGGGCCGACCTACGAGCAGTACTTC.

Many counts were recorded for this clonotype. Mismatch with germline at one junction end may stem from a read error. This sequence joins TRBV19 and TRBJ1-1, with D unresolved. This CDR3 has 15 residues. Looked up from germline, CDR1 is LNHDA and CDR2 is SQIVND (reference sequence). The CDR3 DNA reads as TGTGCCAGTACTATATCCGGGAAGATGAACACTGAAGCTTTCTTT. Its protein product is CASTISGKMNTEAFF.

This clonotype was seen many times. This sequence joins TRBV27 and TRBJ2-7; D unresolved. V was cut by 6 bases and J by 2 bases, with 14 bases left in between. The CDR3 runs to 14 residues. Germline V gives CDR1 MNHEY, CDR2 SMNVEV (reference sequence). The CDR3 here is CASRSAVAAYEQYF. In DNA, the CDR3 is TGTGCCAGCAGGTCTGCCGTGGCAGCCTACGAGCAGTACTTC.